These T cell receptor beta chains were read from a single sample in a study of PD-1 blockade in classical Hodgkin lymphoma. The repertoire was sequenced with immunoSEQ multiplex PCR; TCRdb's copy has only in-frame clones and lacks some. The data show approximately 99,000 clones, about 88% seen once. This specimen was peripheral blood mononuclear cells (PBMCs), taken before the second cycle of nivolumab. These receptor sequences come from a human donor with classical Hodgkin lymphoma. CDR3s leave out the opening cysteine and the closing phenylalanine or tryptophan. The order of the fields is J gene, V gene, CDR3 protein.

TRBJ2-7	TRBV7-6	ASSLSQNFYEQY
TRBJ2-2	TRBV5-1	ASSGRTVRAGNTGELF
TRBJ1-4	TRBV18	ASSPNSSLRTGQGAMGKLF
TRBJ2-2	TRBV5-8	ASPLAGGILNTGELF
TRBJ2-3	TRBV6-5	ASSREGSTDTQY
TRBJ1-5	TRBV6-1	ASSRAHGEIQPQH
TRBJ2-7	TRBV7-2	ASSFRAGYYEQY
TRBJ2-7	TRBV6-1	ASIGTSGTYEQY
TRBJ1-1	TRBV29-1	SAGWGIMNTEAF
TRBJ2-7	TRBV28	ASGGGVRSYEQY
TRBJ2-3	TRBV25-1	ASSDPVLSTQY
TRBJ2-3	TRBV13	ASSLGTSTDTQY
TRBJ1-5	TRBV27	ASSLSTGIQPQH
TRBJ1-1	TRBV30	AWRRGLGEAF